This TCR beta chain was obtained from a study of shared clonotypes between healthy human individuals. With V trimmed by 7 bases and J by 5 bases, 12 bases remained unmatched. The V gene's germline CDR1 is MDHEN and CDR2 SYDVKM. The CDR3 is 15 residues long. Generated by immunoSEQ multiplex PCR, the TCRdb table keeps only in-frame clones and is missing some. The sample includes about a million clones, more than 75% seen only once; the top ten take around 1.4%. Source material: memory CD4+ T cells sorted from blood. The sample's subset: CD45RA-negative fraction. V gene TRBV28 combines with J gene TRBJ2-5, with 8 positions matching TRBD1. The sequence derives from a man aged 18 to 30 in good health. CDR3 sequence reads: CASTWQGAHKETQYF. The CDR3 DNA is TGTGCCAGCACTTGGCAGGGGGCGCATAAGGAGACCCAGTACTTC.